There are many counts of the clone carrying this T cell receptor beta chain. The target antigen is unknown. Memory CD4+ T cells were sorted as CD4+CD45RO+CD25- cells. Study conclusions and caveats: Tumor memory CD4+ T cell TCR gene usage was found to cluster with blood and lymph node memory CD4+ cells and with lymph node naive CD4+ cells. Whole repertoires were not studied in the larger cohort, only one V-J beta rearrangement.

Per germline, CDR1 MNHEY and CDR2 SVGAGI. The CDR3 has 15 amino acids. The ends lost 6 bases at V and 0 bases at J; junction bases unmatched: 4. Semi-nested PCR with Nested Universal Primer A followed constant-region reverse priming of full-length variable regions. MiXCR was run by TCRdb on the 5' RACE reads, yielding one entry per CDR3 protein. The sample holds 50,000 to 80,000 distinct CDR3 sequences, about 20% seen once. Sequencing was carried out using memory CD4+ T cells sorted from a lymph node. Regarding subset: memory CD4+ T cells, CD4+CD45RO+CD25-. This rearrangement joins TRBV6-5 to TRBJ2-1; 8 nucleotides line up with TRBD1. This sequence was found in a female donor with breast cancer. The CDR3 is CASSRTGSSYNEQFF. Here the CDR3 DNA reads TGTGCCAGCAGCCGGACAGGGAGCTCCTACAATGAGCAGTTCTTC.